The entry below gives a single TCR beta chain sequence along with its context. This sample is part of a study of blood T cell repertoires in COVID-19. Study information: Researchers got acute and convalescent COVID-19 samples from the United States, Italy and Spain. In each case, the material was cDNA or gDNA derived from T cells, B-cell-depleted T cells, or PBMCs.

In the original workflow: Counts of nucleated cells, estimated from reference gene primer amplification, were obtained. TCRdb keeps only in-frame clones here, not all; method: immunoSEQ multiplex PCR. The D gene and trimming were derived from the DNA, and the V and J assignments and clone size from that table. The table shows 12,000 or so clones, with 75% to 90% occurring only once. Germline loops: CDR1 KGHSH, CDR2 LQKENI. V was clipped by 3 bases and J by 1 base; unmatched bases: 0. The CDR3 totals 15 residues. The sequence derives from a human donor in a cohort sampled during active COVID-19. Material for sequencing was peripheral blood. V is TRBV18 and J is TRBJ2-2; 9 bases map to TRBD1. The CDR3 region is CASSPGQGNTGELFF. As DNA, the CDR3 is TGTGCCAGCTCACCGGGACAGGGGAACACCGGGGAGCTGTTTTTT.